One and the same sample provided the 5 T cell receptor beta chains below, sequenced in a study of blood T cell repertoires in COVID-19. The method was immunoSEQ multiplex PCR; TCRdb's version includes in-frame clones alone and lacks a portion of them. In the table there are approximately 130,000 clones, 84% of which are singletons. The sequenced sample was peripheral blood. These receptors originate from a human donor in a cohort sampled during active COVID-19.

The gene calls are TRBV5-6 and TRBJ2-2; 7 nucleotides agree with TRBD1. The CDR3 has 16 amino acids. CDR1 is SGHDT and CDR2 is YYEEEE in the germline V gene. Trimming cost V 5 bases and J 2 bases; bases outside gene matches: 9. The CDR3 bases are TGTGCCAGCAGACGGTCCGGGACAGATAACACCGGGGAGCTGTTTTTT. Residues: CASRRSGTDNTGELFF. The full variable domain, with the rest looked up from reference TRBV5-6 and TRBJ2-2, is DAGVTQSPTHLIKTRGQQVTLRCSPKSGHDTVSWYQQALGQGPQFIFQYYEEEERQRGNFPDRFSGHQFPNYSSELNVNALLLGDSALYLCASRRSGTDNTGELFFGEGSRLTVL.

The chain uses TRBV9 and TRBJ2-5; TRBD2 matches at 11 bases. This CDR3 contains 16 residues. Germline-derived CDR1 and CDR2 are SGDLS and YYNGEE. The V segment lost 0 bases and the J segment 1 base; nucleotides outside the gene matches: 2. CDR3: CASSVALAGAQETQYF. In DNA form, the CDR3 reads TGTGCCAGCAGCGTAGCACTAGCGGGGGCCCAAGAGACCCAGTACTTC.

The rearrangement joins TRBV5-4 to TRBJ2-2; D possibly corresponds to TRBD2 (6 bases). The CDR3 spans 15 residues. Trimming stripped 1 base from V and 3 bases from J, with 10 bases between. The germline CDR1 and CDR2 sequences are SGHNT and YYREEE (reference sequence). For the CDR3, the DNA is TGTGCCAGCAGCTTGCGGGAGACTTACACCGGGGAGCTGTTTTTT. It is translated as CASSLRETYTGELFF.

The chain links TRBV15 to TRBJ2-7, with TRBD1 matching over 8 bases. The CDR3 spans 15 residues. Germline CDR1 LNHNV, CDR2 YYDKDF (reference sequence). J was trimmed by 2 bases and V by 3 bases; bases with no gene match: 6. Written as DNA, the CDR3 is TGTGCCACCAGCAGCAGGACAGGGCTGGCCTACGAGCAGTACTTC. The encoded protein is CATSSRTGLAYEQYF.

The chain links TRBV4-1 to TRBJ1-5, with TRBD1 matching over 8 bases. The CDR3 length is 17 residues. CDR1 is MGHRA, CDR2 YSYEKL, per germline. V lost 0 bases, J lost 8 bases, and 12 bases stayed unmatched. In DNA form, the CDR3 reads TGCGCCAGCAGCCAAGAAACTCCAGGGGGCAGCTCGAAGCCCCAGCATTTT. The encoded protein is CASSQETPGGSSKPQHF.